This TCR beta chain was retrieved from a study of CD8 T cells in ankylosing spondylitis. This clonotype was recorded at least ten times. With molecular barcodes, quantitative 5'-RACE was used to make the TCR beta libraries. TCRdb redid the calling of the 5' RACE reads with MiXCR, one entry per CDR3 protein. The sample carries about 250,000 distinct CDR3 sequences, approximately 24% recorded once. V shed 7 bases and J 2 bases; nucleotides not matched to a gene: 6. The CDR3 contains 13 residues. The germline CDR1 and CDR2 sequences are DFQATT and SNEGSKA (reference sequence). This clonotype originated in a male donor with ankylosing spondylitis or in good health (not recorded which). J is TRBJ1-2 and V is TRBV20-1; 8 nucleotides agree with TRBD1. Sequenced material: blood, either unsorted or a sorted T cell fraction (not recorded which). The CDR3 DNA follows: TGCAGTGGCCAGACAGGGGCGAACTATGGCTACACCTTC. Protein: CSGQTGANYGYTF.